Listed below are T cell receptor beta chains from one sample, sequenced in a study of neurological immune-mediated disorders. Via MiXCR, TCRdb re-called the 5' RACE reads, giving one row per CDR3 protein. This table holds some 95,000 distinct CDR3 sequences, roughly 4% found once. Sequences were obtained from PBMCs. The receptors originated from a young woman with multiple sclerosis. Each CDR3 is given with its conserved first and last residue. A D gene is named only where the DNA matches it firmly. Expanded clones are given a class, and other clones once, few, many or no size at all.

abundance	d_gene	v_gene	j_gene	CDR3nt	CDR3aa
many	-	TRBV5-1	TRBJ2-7	TGCGCCAGCAGCCCGGAACAGGGAATCCACGAGCAGTACTTC	CASSPEQGIHEQYF
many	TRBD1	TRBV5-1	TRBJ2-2	TGCGCCAGCAGAACCGGGACAGGGTTGGCCGGGGAGCTGTTTTTT	CASRTGTGLAGELFF
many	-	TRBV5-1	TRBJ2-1	TGCGCCAGCAGCATCTCCGACGTTGGCAATGAGCAGTTCTTC	CASSISDVGNEQFF
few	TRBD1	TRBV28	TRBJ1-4	TGTGCCAGCAGGCCTGACAGGGGTCCCACTAATGAAAAACTGTTTTTT	CASRPDRGPTNEKLFF
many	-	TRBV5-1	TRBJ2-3	TGCGCCAGCAGCCGCCAGGGACCCTTCACAGATACGCAGTATTTT	CASSRQGPFTDTQYF
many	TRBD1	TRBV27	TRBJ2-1	TGTGCCAGCAGTTTACGGGACAGGATCCTGTTCTTC	CASSLRDRILFF
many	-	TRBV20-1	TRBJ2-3	TGCAGTGCTCTCGGGACTACAGATACGCAGTATTTT	CSALGTTDTQYF
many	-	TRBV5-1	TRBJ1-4	TGCGCCAGCAGCTTTGGAGGGGTCCGGGAAAAACTGTTTTTT	CASSFGGVREKLFF
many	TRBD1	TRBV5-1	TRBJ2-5	TGCGCCAGCAGCCGTAGACAGGGGTACCAAGAGACCCAGTACTTC	CASSRRQGYQETQYF
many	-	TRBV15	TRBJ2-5	TGTGCCACCAGCAAAGACGGTTACCAAGAGACCCAGTACTTC	CATSKDGYQETQYF
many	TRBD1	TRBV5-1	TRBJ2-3	TGCGCCAGCAGCTTGGGGTTATCGGCGGGACAGGAGGCGGGAGATACGCAGTATTTT	CASSLGLSAGQEAGDTQYF
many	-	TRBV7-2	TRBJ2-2	TGTGGCACGGGAAGCCGCGCGAACACCGGGGAGCTGTTTTTT	CGTGSRANTGELFF
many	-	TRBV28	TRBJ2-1	TGTGCCAGCAGTTTAACGGGAGTTAAGGGATACAATGAGCAGTTCTTC	CASSLTGVKGYNEQFF
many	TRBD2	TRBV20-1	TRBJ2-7	TGCAGTGCTAGCCGACTAGCGGGAGGAAACGAGCAGTACTTC	CSASRLAGGNEQYF
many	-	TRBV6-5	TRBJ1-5	TGTGCCAGCAGTTACTCAGGGGGACACGCTTTAAGCAATCAGCCCCAGCATTTT	CASSYSGGHALSNQPQHF
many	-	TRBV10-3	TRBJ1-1	TGTGCCGCCCGACAGTTGAACACTGAAGCTTTCTTT	CAARQLNTEAFF
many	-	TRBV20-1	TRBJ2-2	TGCAGTGCTGAGCAGGGAAACACCGGGGAGCTGTTTTTT	CSAEQGNTGELFF
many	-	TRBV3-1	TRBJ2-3	TGTGCCAGCAGCCAAGACCGAGATACGCAGTATTTT	CASSQDRDTQYF
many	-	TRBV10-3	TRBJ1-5	TGTGCCATCGGGGGAAGGAGCAATCAGCCCCAGCATTTT	CAIGGRSNQPQHF
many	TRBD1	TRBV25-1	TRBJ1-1	TGTGCCAGCAGTAGAGGGGGGACAGCCGGAGCTTTCTTT	CASSRGGTAGAFF
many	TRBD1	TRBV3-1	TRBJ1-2	TGTGCCAGCAGCCCCCTGGACAGGGCCTATGGCTACACCTTC	CASSPLDRAYGYTF
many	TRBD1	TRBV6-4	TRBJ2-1	TGTGCCAGCAGCGGGACAGGGGGCCGGGATGAGCAGTTCTTC	CASSGTGGRDEQFF
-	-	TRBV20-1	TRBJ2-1	TGCAGTGCTAACGGGATCGCTTACAATGAGCAGTTCTTC	CSANGIAYNEQFF
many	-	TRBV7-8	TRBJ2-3	TGTGCCAGCAGCAAGCAGGGTCTGGGGACAGATACGCAGTATTTT	CASSKQGLGTDTQYF
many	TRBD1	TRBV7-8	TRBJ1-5	TGTGCCAGCAGCTTAAGGGGACAGGGCTCTAATCAGCCCCAGCATTTT	CASSLRGQGSNQPQHF
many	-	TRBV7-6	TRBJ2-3	TGTGCCAGCAGCAAACTAGGGGATACGCAGTATTTT	CASSKLGDTQYF
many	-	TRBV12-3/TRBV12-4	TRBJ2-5	TGTGCCAGCAGCCTACCCCAGAACCAAGAGACCCAGTACTTC	CASSLPQNQETQYF
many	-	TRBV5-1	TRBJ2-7	TGCGCCAGCAGCTTGGAGGGGCGACGGGACGAGCAGTACTTC	CASSLEGRRDEQYF
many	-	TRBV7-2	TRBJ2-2	TGTGCCAGCCGTACCGGGACCGCGAACACCGGGGAGCTGTTTTTT	CASRTGTANTGELFF
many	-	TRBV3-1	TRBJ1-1	TGTGCCAGCAGCCTGGGGCGGCAGGAAGCTTTCTTT	CASSLGRQEAFF
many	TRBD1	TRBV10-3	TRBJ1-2	TGTGCCATCAAGGAGGGGACAGGGCCTCCTAACTATGGCTACACCTTC	CAIKEGTGPPNYGYTF
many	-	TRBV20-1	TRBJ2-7	TGCAGTGCAGGTGGAACAAGCTCCTACGAGCAGTACTTC	CSAGGTSSYEQYF
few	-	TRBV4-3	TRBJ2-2	TGCGCCAGCAGCCAGGAGACGTCTGGCGGGGAGCTGTTTTTT	CASSQETSGGELFF
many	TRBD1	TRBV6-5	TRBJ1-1	TGTGCCAGCAGACGGACAGGGGGAAGTGAAGCTTTCTTT	CASRRTGGSEAFF
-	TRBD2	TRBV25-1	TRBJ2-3	TGTGCCAGTAGACTTAGCGGGGGAGCGGATACGCAGTATTTT	CASRLSGGADTQYF
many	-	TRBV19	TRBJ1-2	TGTGCCAGTAACGGAGTAAAAGGCAGGAACTATGGCTACACCTTC	CASNGVKGRNYGYTF
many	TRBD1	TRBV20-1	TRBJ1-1	TGCAGTGCTGCTACAGGGGCCACTGAAGCTTTCTTT	CSAATGATEAFF
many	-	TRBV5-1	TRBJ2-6	TGCGCCAGCAGCTTTGTCGCACAGTCTAGTGGGGCCAACGTCCTGACTTTC	CASSFVAQSSGANVLTF
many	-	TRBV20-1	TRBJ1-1	TGCAGTGCTAGTGACCGGAACACTGAAGCTTTCTTT	CSASDRNTEAFF
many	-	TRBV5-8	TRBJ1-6	TGTGCCAGCAGCCCCGAGGGACTGAGGCTTTATAATTCACCCCTCCACTTT	CASSPEGLRLYNSPLHF